Below, one TCR beta chain is given with its context. This clonotype was detected only a few times. Its cognate antigen has yet to be identified. No much larger clonotype is one base removed from it; base qualities were not supplied. The donors were about 40 Caucasian individuals from Russia, aged roughly 6 to 100 years, who were systemically healthy. Around 9.7 milliliters of peripheral blood were collected from each donor into EDTA-treated Vacutainer tubes. Ficoll-Paque density-gradient centrifugation was used to isolate PBMCs, with at least 6 million per sample. Trizol reagent was used to extract total RNA from PBMCs, with at least 6 micrograms per sample. The percentages of naive CD45RAhigh/CD27high T cells were determined by flow cytometry on a PBMC aliquot from every donor. This specimen comes from a study of blood T cells in healthy people across ages (dated by TCRdb to 2013 to 2016). Regarding the research as a whole: In model experiments, roughly one uniquely barcoded TCR beta cDNA molecule per two T cells was captured by template switching. The study analyzed two additional independent replicas of 1 million unique cDNA reads from the same blood draw for two donors, one aged 18 to 29 and one aged 80 or older. Donors were grouped into four age groups: young (average approximately 16 years), middle-aged (under 40), aged (around 56) and long-lived (around 80). Using deep sequencing normalized with unique cDNA molecular identifiers, the study measured how TCR beta repertoire diversity changes with age. Donors of different ages were randomly distributed across sequencing lanes to avoid experimental bias.

V and J are trimmed by 2 bases and 7 bases, and the gene matches miss 4 bases of the junction. The germline V gene encodes CDR1 SGHKS and CDR2 YYEKEE (reference sequence). The CDR3, cysteine through phenylalanine, is 14 amino acids long. CDR3 DNA only is kept here, 42 bases in frame from base 1. The library was built by means of 5' RACE. Sequenced on an Illumina HiSeq 2500. A second roughly 6 to 12 cycle PCR used a sample-barcoded 5' primer and a J-beta primer mix. A template-switch 5' adaptor carrying 12 random nucleotides introduced a unique molecular identifier onto each TCR beta cDNA molecule. Each sample yielded at least 3 million CDR3-containing paired-end reads. The Mint cDNA synthesis kit, primed by a TRBC-specific oligonucleotide, was used to synthesize first-strand cDNA from all RNA. Following uracil-DNA glycosylase treatment, a first 18-cycle PCR with universal primers M1SS and BC2_uni_R was performed on all cDNA. The paper's processing steps were these. For normalization, 1 million high-quality reads, each with a distinct molecular identifier, were randomly selected from each sample. Reads sharing molecular identifiers were discarded rather than binned into consensus sequences. MiTCR, set to a Q25 quality threshold and the strictest error-elimination algorithm, was used for CDR3 identification, clonotype clustering and error correction. A nonparametric unseen species model with Euler transformation was used to estimate lower-bound total TCR beta diversity. TCRdb reanalyzed the raw reads on its own, using fastp at Q25 for trimming and MiXCR for clone calling, and kept in-frame beta chains. Rows merge per CDR3 protein into single entries with the most common DNA and genes. The V and J calls were not made by the authors but by TCRdb's processing. The sample table records around 750,000 distinct CDR3 sequences; 53% of these occur just once. The ten largest clones represent roughly 37% of the sample.

Study-level results and caveats: Estimates of total diversity based on one million sequenced T cells were considered lower bounds and underestimates. The long-lived group showed more naive CD4+ T cells, fewer expanded clones and increased TCR diversity than the aged group, suggesting age selection. As age increased, observed TCR beta diversity per million T cells dropped in a roughly linear way, and a significant reduction was already evident by age about 40. Donor CMV infection status was unknown, potentially confounding age-related changes in expanded clonotypes. Conclusive comparison of naive and antigen-experienced compartments was prevented by the profiling of bulk unsorted PBMCs. The percentage of naive T cells measured by flow cytometry correlated strongly with observed TCR beta diversity.

Sequences were obtained from blood. The clonotype comes from a man older than 75 in good health. The rearrangement combines TRBV5-5 with TRBJ1-5; 9 central bases correspond to TRBD1. The DNA reads TGTGCCAGCAGCTTTGGGACAGGGTACCAGCCCCAGCATTTT. It specifies CASSFGTGYQPQHF.